The T cell receptor (beta chain) described here comes from a study of PD-1 blockade in classical Hodgkin lymphoma. Comment on this clone: The antigen remains undetermined.

Whole-study results and caveats: Patients were excluded if nivolumab began under 1 year after ASCT (the autologous transplant). CD4+ TCR diversity rose significantly by C4D1, and CD8+ TCR diversity did not. Diversity similar to that of newly diagnosed patients was seen at baseline in complete responders.

Generated by immunoSEQ multiplex PCR, the TCRdb table keeps only in-frame clones and is missing some. The sample carries 31,000 or so clones, about 88% recorded once. Noted time point: cycle 4 day 1 (C4D1), after more than five weeks of nivolumab. The patients all showed relapse after autologous stem cell transplantation, while their brentuximab vedotin exposure varied. Thawed PBMCs were the source of CD4+ T cells, purified by magnetic negative selection. Sequenced here: CD4+ T cells from blood, sampled before the fourth cycle of nivolumab. This TCR was recovered from a human donor with classical Hodgkin lymphoma.

CDR3 protein: CASRERTGNQPQHF. Written as DNA, the CDR3 is TGTGCCAGCAGGGAGCGGACGGGTAATCAGCCCCAGCATTTT. This sequence joins TRBV2 and TRBJ1-5; no reliable D call. The V end was cut by 6 bases, the J end by 4 bases, with 13 bases between. This CDR3 spans 14 amino acids. Germline CDR1 SNHLY, CDR2 FYNNEI.